Below are 7 T cell receptor beta chains sequenced from a single sample in a study of T cells in Graves' hyperthyroidism and ophthalmopathy. RNA transcripts yielded amplified TCR beta CDR3 regions. The HTBI primer set served for first-round RT-PCR of the TCR CDR3. TCRdb redid the calling of the multiplex PCR reads with MiXCR, one entry per CDR3 protein. The sample consists of nearly 600,000 distinct CDR3 sequences, around 14% of them appearing once. Specimen: blood. The receptor set was obtained from a woman younger than 30 with Graves' ophthalmopathy.

The gene calls are TRBV7-3 and TRBJ2-1, with 9 bases identical to TRBD2. Trimming took 4 bases from V and 8 from J; bases not matched to a gene: 9. CDR3 size: 15 residues. Germline loops: CDR1 SGHTA, CDR2 FQGTGA. The CDR3 sequence is CASSSSGRTYDEQFF. DNA for the CDR3: TGTGCCAGCAGCTCGAGCGGGAGGACTTACGATGAGCAGTTCTTC.

As to this clonotype: A junction boundary mismatches the germline segment, possibly from a read error. The J gene is TRBJ2-2, the V gene TRBV6-4; perhaps TRBD2 as D (5 bases). This CDR3 contains 16 residues. Germline CDR1 reads MRHNA; CDR2 reads SNTAGT. The CDR3 region is CASSLPSGSGTGELLF. CDR3 nucleotide sequence: TGTGCCAGCAGTTTACCCTCTGGGTCGGGCACCGGGGAGCTGCTTTTT.

This clonotype was observed at least ten times. The chain uses TRBV18 and TRBJ1-1; D is ambiguous. The CDR3 has 12 amino acids. With 5 bases removed from V and 1 base from J, the gap between germline ends came to 5 bases. Per the germline V gene, CDR1 is KGHSH and CDR2 is LQKENI. The CDR3 DNA follows: TGTGCCAGCTCAGGCCAGAACACTGAAGCTTTCTTT. It encodes CASSGQNTEAFF.

This clonotype showed up many times. CDR3 DNA sequence: TGTGCCAGCAGTCCCACACGGACAGATACGCAGTATTTT. Amino acid sequence: CASSPTRTDTQYF. The chain combines TRBV2 with TRBJ2-3; no definite D call. The CDR3 is made up of 13 amino acids. The germline gives CDR1 SNHLY, CDR2 FYNNEI. V was cut by 5 bases and J by 3 bases, with 9 bases left in between.

This clonotype showed up just a few times. The chain couples TRBV7-2 to TRBJ2-1; TRBD2 agrees at 7 bases. The CDR3 is 13 residues long. From germline, CDR1 is SGHTA and CDR2 FQGNSA. Trimming took 1 base from V and 10 from J; bases not matched to a gene: 4. CDR3 sequence reads: CASSLGSGREQFF. In nucleotides, the CDR3 is TGTGCCAGCAGCTTAGGTAGCGGGCGGGAGCAGTTCTTC. Combining the CDR3 with reference TRBV7-2 and TRBJ2-1 gives the whole variable domain GAGVSQSPSNKVTEKGKDVELRCDPISGHTALYWYRQSLGQGLEFLIYFQGNSAPDKSGLPSDRFSAERTGGSVSTLTIQRTQQEDSAVYLCASSLGSGREQFFGPGTRLTVL.

The chain combines TRBV9 with TRBJ1-5, with unresolved D. The V gene lost 8 bases and the J gene lost 0 bases, with 12 bases spanning the gap. Germline V gives CDR1 SGDLS, CDR2 YYNGEE. The CDR3 spans 14 residues. The CDR3: CASGEPYSNQPQHF. The CDR3 DNA is TGTGCCAGTGGAGAACCGTATAGCAATCAGCCCCAGCATTTT.

This clonotype was observed at least ten times. V usage is TRBV28 and J usage is TRBJ1-5, with a tentative D call TRBD1 (6 bases). V lost 7 bases and J lost 3, with 13 bases in between. The CDR3 covers 14 residues. Germline assignment: CDR1 MDHEN and CDR2 SYDVKM. CDR3 region: CASTSGAPNQPQHF. For the CDR3, the DNA is TGTGCCAGCACCTCAGGGGCGCCCAATCAGCCCCAGCATTTT.